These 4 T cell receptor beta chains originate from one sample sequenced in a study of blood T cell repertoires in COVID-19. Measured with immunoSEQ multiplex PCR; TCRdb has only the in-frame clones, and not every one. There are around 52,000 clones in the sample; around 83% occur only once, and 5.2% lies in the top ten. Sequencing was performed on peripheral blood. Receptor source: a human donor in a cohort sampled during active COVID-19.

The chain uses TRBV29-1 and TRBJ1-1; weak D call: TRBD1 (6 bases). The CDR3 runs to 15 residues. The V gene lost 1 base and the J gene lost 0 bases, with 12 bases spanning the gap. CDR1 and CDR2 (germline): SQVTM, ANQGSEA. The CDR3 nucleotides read TGCAGCGTTGAAGCTGGACAGTGGATGAACACTGAAGCTTTCTTT. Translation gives CSVEAGQWMNTEAFF.

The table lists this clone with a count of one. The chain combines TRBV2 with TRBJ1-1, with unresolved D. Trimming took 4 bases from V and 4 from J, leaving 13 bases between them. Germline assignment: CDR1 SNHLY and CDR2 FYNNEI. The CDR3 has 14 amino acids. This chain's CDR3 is CASSVALRGTEAFF. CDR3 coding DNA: TGTGCCAGCAGTGTGGCACTCCGGGGCACTGAAGCTTTCTTT.

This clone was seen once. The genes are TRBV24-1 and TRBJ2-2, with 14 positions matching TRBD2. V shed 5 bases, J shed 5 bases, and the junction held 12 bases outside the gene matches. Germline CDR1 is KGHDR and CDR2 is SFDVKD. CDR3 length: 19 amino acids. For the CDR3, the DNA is TGTGCCACCAGTGCCCTCGGACTAGCGGGGGGTTCTTGGACCGGGGAGCTGTTTTTT. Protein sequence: CATSALGLAGGSWTGELFF.

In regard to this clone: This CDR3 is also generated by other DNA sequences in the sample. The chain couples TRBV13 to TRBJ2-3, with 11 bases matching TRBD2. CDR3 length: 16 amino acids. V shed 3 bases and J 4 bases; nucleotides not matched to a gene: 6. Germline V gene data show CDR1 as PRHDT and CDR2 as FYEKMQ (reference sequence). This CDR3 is CASSLALAGGADTQYF. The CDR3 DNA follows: TGTGCCAGCAGCTTGGCCCTAGCGGGGGGCGCAGATACGCAGTATTTT.